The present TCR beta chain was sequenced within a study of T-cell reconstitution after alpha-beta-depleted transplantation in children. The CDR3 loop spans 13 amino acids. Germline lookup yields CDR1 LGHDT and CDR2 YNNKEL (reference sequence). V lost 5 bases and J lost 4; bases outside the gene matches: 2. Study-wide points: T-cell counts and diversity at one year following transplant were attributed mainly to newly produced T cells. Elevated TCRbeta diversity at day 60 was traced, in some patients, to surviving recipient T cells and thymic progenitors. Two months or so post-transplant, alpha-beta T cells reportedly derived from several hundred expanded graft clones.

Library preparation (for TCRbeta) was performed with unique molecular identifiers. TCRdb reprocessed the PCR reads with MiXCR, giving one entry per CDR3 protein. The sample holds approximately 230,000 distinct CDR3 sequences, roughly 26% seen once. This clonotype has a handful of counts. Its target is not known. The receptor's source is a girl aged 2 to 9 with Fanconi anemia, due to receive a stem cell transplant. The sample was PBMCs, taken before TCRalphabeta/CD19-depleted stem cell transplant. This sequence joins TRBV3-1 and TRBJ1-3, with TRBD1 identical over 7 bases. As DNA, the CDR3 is TGTGCCAGCAGCGGACAGGCCGGAAACACCATATATTTT. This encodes CASSGQAGNTIYF.